A single sample is the source of the 11 T cell receptor beta chains below, sequenced in a study of T cells in Graves' hyperthyroidism and ophthalmopathy. RNA transcripts served as the template for amplifying TCR beta CDR3 regions. The study used the HTBI primer set for a first-round RT-PCR of the TCR CDR3. From the multiplex PCR reads, TCRdb called clonotypes with MiXCR, one entry per CDR3 protein. The table lists about 560,000 distinct CDR3 sequences, over 15% of them singletons. Sequenced: blood. The source is a woman between 18 and 30 years old with Graves' hyperthyroidism.

The V call is TRBV11-2, the J call TRBJ2-1; 8 bases are shared with TRBD2. Germline CDR1 reads SGHAT; CDR2 reads FQNNGV. The V segment lost 6 bases and the J segment 6 bases; nucleotides outside the gene matches: 13. CDR3 size: 16 residues. CDR3 loop: CASRISGRGVFNEQFF. The CDR3 nucleotides are TGTGCCAGCAGAATTAGCGGGCGGGGGGTCTTCAATGAGCAGTTCTTC.

V and J are TRBV29-1 and TRBJ2-1; weak D call: TRBD1 (7 bases). V was clipped by 7 bases and J by 10 bases, with 23 bases between them. CDR3 size: 14 residues. Germline values: CDR1 SQVTM, CDR2 ANQGSEA. Here the CDR3 reads CSGVTGRPGWEQFF. CDR3 nucleotide sequence: TGCAGCGGAGTGACAGGGAGGCCTGGGTGGGAGCAGTTCTTC.

The chain couples TRBV6-1 to TRBJ1-2; no clear D. CDR1 and CDR2 from the germline V gene are MNHNS and SASEGT. The CDR3 extends over 14 amino acids. V lost 5 bases to trimming and J lost 1 base, with 11 bases between them. As DNA, the CDR3 is TGTGCCAGCAGTTCCCTTAACCGTAACTATGGCTACACCTTC. Translation: CASSSLNRNYGYTF.

This CDR3 reads CASSLALTSEQETQYF. CDR3 in DNA: TGTGCCAGCAGTTTAGCCCTCACTAGCGAGCAAGAGACCCAGTACTTC. V gene TRBV12-3 or TRBV12-4 combines with J gene TRBJ2-5, with 7 bases matching TRBD2. After removal of 0 bases from V and 2 bases from J, the junction contained 6 bases not matched to a gene. CDR3 length equals 16 residues.

In the case of this clonotype: One base away lies a much larger clone, so this may be a sequencing read error. CDR3 nucleotide sequence: TGTACCAGCAGTGAATTCGACGGACCTTATAGCAATCAGCCCCAGCATTTT. This codes for CTSSEFDGPYSNQPQHF. The chain employs TRBV6-1 and TRBJ1-5; no clear D gene. This CDR3 is 17 amino acids long. Germline CDR1 is MNHNS and CDR2 is SASEGT.

This clonotype was seen ten or more times. Here the CDR3 DNA reads TGTGCCAGCAGTTTGGACAGGGCATCCTACGAGCAGTACTTC. Translating gives CASSLDRASYEQYF. This chain uses TRBV7-2 with TRBJ2-7; 8 bases match TRBD1. The ends lost 6 bases at V and 1 base at J; junction bases unmatched: 5. Germline V gives CDR1 SGHTA, CDR2 FQGNSA. The CDR3 covers 14 residues.

This clonotype appeared a few times. The chain is built from TRBV14 and TRBJ2-3; unclear D gene. Between the trimmed V and J ends, which lost 0 bases and 2 bases, there was a span of 9 bases. Germline CDR1 is SGHDN and CDR2 is FVKESK. CDR3 length: 15 amino acids. The CDR3 DNA reads TGTGCCAGCAGCCAAGATCCGGCGACCACAGATACGCAGTATTTT. Translating it yields CASSQDPATTDTQYF.

This clonotype was picked up many times. This sequence joins TRBV6-2 or TRBV6-3 and TRBJ1-5, with unresolved D. Germline-derived CDR1 and CDR2 are MNHEY and SVGEGT. The CDR3 totals 16 residues. Trimming removed 0 bases from V and 5 bases from J, with 14 bases in between. CDR3 in DNA: TGTGCCAGCAGTTACTCGAGAGTCGTCAGATATCAGCCCCAGCATTTT. This sequence encodes CASSYSRVVRYQPQHF.

The chain joins TRBV28 to TRBJ1-4; D is unresolved. Trimming left V 8 bases short and J 0 bases short, with 10 bases between. CDR3 length: 14 amino acids. Germline values: CDR1 MDHEN, CDR2 SYDVKM. CDR3: CASHAPATNEKLFF. The CDR3 nucleotides are TGTGCCAGCCACGCACCGGCAACTAATGAAAAACTGTTTTTT.

At least ten counts were recorded for this clonotype. The chain joins TRBV7-9 to TRBJ2-7; D may be TRBD1 or TRBD2 (6 bases each). This CDR3 has 14 residues. Trimming removed 1 base at V and 2 bases at J, with 9 bases between. In germline, CDR1 is SEHNR, CDR2 FQNEAQ (reference sequence). The CDR3 region is CASSLVGGAYEQYF. CDR3 in DNA: TGTGCCAGCAGCTTAGTGGGGGGCGCCTACGAGCAGTACTTC.

The CDR3 DNA reads as TGTGCCAGCAGCTTAGCGTTGGCCTGGGACTATGGCTACACCTTC. Protein sequence: CASSLALAWDYGYTF. The rearrangement joins TRBV7-8 to TRBJ1-2; unclear D gene. CDR1 is SGHVS and CDR2 is FQNEAQ in the germline V gene. The V end was cut by 0 bases, the J end by 3 bases, with 11 bases between. The CDR3 sequence is 15 residues long. Using reference TRBV7-8 and TRBJ1-2 for the parts outside the CDR3, the full variable domain is GAGVSQSPRYKVAKRGQDVALRCDPISGHVSLFWYQQALGQGPEFLTYFQNEAQLDKSGLPSDRFFAERPEGSVSTLKIQRTQQEDSAVYLCASSLALAWDYGYTFGSGTRLTVV.